One TCR beta chain is described in this entry. Antigen: not known. The ends were cut back, 2 bases at V and 1 base at J, with 18 bases in the middle. Germline V lookup: CDR1 MNHNS, CDR2 SASEGT. The CDR3 loop spans 18 amino acids. Time point defined: pretreatment peripheral blood. Patient sample counts ranged from 1 to 8, pretreatment and on-treatment. The record originates from a study of PD-L1 blockade in urothelial cancer. Study in general: Reported median T cell count for blood samples was around 150,000.

Sequencing was performed with immunoSEQ multiplex PCR; in TCRdb, only in-frame clones are kept and a portion is missing. The table shows approximately 71,000 clones, with less than 90% occurring only once. General observations from the study: Better progression-free and overall survival followed lower pretreatment blood clonality.

The source material was PBMCs, sampled around atezolizumab (anti-PD-L1) treatment. The V gene is TRBV6-1, the J gene TRBJ2-1, with a possible D match to TRBD1 (6 bases). The TCR originated in a woman between 65 and 79 years old with urothelial cancer. The CDR3 nucleotides read TGTGCCAGCAGTGAATGGGGCGGCAGGGGCTTGTCCTACAATGAGCAGTTCTTC. Protein product: CASSEWGGRGLSYNEQFF.